This TCR beta chain was sequenced in a study of blood T cell repertoires in COVID-19. There are 16 residues in the CDR3. Trimming took 6 bases from V and 5 from J; bases not matched to a gene: 9. Per the germline V gene, CDR1 is MNHEY and CDR2 is SMNVEV (reference sequence). Sequenced by immunoSEQ multiplex PCR; TCRdb stores in-frame clones only, minus some. The sample contains around 300,000 clones, about 87% of which appear only once. This chain joins TRBV27 and TRBJ1-6, with 8 bases aligning to TRBD1. Specimen: PBMCs or T cells enriched from blood (not recorded which). The TCR comes from a man aged 25-40 years who had recovered from COVID-19. In DNA, the CDR3 is TGTGCCAGCAGGCGAAGGACAGGGTACGATAATTCACCCCTCCACTTT. Translated, it gives CASRRRTGYDNSPLHF.